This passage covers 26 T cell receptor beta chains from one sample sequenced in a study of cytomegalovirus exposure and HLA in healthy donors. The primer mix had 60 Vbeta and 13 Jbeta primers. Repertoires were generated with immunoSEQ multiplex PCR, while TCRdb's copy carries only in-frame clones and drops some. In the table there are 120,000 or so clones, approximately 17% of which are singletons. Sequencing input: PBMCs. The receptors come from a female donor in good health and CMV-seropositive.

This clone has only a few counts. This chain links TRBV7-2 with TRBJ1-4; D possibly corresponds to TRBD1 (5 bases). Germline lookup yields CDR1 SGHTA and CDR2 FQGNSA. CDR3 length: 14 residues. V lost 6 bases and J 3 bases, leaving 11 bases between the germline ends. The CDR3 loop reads CASSPATANEKLFF. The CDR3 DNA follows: TGTGCCAGCAGTCCGGCGACAGCTAATGAAAAACTGTTTTTT.

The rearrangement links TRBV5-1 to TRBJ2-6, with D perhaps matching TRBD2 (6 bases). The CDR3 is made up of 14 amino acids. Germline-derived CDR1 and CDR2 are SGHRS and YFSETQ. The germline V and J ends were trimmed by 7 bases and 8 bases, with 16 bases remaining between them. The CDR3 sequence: CASQITAGPNVLTF. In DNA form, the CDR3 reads TGCGCCAGCCAAATAACCGCGGGACCCAACGTCCTGACTTTC.

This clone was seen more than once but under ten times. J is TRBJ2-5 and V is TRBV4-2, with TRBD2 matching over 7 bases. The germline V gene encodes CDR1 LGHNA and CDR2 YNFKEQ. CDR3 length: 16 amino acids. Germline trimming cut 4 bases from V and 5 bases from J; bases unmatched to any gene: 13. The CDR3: CASSRAGGSAGETQYF. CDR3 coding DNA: TGTGCCAGCAGCCGCGCCGGGGGGAGCGCAGGGGAGACCCAGTACTTC.

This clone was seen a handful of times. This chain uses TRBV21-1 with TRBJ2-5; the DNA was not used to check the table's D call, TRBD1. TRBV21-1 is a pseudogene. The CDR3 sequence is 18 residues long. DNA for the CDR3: TGTGCCACCCTCCCGACAGGGGCTGCCCCTATATCTTCAGAGACCCAGTACTTC. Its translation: CATLPTGAAPISSETQYF.

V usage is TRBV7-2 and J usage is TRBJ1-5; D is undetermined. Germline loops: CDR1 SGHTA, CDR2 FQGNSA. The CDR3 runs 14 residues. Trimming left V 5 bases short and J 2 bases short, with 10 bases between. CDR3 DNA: TGTGCCAGCAGCCATCCGTCGGGCAATCAGCCCCAGCATTTT. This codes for CASSHPSGNQPQHF.

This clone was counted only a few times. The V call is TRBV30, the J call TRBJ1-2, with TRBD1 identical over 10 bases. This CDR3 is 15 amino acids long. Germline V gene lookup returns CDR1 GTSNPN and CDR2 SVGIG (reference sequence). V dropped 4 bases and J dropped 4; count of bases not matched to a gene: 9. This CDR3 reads CAWNRGQGLSYGYTF. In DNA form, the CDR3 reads TGTGCCTGGAACAGGGGACAGGGGCTAAGCTATGGCTACACCTTC.

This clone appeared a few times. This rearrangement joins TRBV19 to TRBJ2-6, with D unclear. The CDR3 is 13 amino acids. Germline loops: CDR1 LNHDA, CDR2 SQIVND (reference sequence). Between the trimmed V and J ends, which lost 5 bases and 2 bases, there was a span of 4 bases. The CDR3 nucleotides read TGTGCCAGTAGTCCAGCTGGGGCCAACGTCCTGACTTTC. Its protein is CASSPAGANVLTF.

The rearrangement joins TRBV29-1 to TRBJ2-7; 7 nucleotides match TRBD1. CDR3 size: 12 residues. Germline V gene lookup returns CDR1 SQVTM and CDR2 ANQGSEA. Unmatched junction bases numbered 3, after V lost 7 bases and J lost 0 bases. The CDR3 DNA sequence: TGCAGCGCGACAGGGAGCTCCTACGAGCAGTACTTC. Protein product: CSATGSSYEQYF.

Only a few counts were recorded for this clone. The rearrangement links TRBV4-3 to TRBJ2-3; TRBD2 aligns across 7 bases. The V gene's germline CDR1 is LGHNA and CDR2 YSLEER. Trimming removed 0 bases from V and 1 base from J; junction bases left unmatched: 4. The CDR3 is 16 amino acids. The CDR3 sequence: CASSQDRLAGTDTQYF. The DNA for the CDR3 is TGCGCCAGCAGCCAAGATCGGCTAGCGGGCACAGATACGCAGTATTTT.

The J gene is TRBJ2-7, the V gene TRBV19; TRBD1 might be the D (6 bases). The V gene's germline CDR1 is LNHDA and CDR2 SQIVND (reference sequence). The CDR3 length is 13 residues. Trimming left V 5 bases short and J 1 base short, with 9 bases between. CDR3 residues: CASSWQGSYEQYF. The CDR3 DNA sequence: TGTGCCAGTAGTTGGCAGGGGTCCTACGAGCAGTACTTC. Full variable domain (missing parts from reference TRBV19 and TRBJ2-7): DGGITQSPKYLFRKEGQNVTLSCEQNLNHDAMYWYRQDPGQGLRLIYYSQIVNDFQKGDIAEGYSVSREKKESFPLTVTSAQKNPTAFYLCASSWQGSYEQYFGPGTRLTVT.

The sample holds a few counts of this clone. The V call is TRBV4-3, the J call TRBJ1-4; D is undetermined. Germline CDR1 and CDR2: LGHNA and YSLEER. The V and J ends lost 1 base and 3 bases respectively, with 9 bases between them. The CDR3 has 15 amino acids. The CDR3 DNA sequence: TGCGCCAGCAGCCAAGTCGGGGTTTCTAATGAAAAACTGTTTTTT. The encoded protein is CASSQVGVSNEKLFF.

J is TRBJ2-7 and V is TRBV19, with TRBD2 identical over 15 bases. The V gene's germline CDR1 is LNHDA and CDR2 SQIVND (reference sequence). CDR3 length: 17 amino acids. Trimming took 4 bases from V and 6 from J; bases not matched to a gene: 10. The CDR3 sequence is CASSRRTSGRANAEQYF. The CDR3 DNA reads TGTGCCAGTAGTAGACGGACTAGCGGGAGGGCCAACGCCGAGCAGTACTTC. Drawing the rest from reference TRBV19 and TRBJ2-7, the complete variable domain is DGGITQSPKYLFRKEGQNVTLSCEQNLNHDAMYWYRQDPGQGLRLIYYSQIVNDFQKGDIAEGYSVSREKKESFPLTVTSAQKNPTAFYLCASSRRTSGRANAEQYFGPGTRLTVT.

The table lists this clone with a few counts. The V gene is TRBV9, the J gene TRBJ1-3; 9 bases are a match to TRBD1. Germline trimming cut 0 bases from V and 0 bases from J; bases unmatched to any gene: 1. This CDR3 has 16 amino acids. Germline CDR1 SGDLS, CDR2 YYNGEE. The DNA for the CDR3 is TGTGCCAGCAGCGTAGCGACAGGGGGCTCTGGAAACACCATATATTTT. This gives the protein CASSVATGGSGNTIYF.

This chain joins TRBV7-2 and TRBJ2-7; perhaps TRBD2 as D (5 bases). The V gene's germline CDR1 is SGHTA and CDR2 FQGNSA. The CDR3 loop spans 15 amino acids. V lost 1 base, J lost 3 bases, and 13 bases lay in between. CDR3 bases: TGTGCCAGCAGCTTAGTAAGCGGCCCCTACTACGAGCAGTACTTC. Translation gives CASSLVSGPYYEQYF.

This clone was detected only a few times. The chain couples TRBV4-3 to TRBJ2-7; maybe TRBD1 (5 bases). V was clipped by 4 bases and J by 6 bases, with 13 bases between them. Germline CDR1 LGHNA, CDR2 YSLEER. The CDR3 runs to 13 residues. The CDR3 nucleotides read TGCGCCAGCAGCCGCATTACAGGAAGCGAGCAGTACTTC. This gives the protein CASSRITGSEQYF.

CDR3: CASSNRARTEAFF. The CDR3 DNA sequence: TGTGCCAGCAGTAACAGGGCCAGAACTGAAGCTTTCTTT. The chain employs TRBV6-6 and TRBJ1-1, with D tentatively TRBD1 (6 bases). Germline V gives CDR1 MNHNY, CDR2 SVGAGI (reference sequence). The CDR3 consists of 13 residues. The V and J ends lost 5 bases and 5 bases respectively, with 12 bases between them.

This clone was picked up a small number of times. Here the CDR3 DNA reads TGTGCCAGCAGTTATGGACAGGGGGCTGCAGATACGCAGTATTTT. Its translation is CASSYGQGAADTQYF. This sequence joins TRBV6-5 and TRBJ2-3, with 11 bases that match TRBD1. The V gene's germline CDR1 is MNHEY and CDR2 SVGAGI. With 3 bases clipped from V and 4 bases from J, the junction kept 3 bases outside the gene matches. The CDR3 is 15 amino acids.

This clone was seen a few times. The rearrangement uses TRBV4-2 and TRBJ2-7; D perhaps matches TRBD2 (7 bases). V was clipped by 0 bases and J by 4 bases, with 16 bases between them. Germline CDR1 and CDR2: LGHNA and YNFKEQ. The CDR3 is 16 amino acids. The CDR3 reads CASSQELVAGAYEQYF. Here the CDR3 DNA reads TGTGCCAGCAGCCAAGAACTGGTGGCGGGGGCTTACGAGCAGTACTTC.

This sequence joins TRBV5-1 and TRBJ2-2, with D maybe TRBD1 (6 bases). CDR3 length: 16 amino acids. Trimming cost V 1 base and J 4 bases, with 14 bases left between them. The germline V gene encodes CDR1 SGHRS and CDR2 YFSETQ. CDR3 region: CASSLRAGATTGELFF. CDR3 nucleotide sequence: TGCGCCAGCAGCTTGCGGGCAGGGGCGACCACCGGGGAGCTGTTTTTT. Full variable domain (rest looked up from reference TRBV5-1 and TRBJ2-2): KAGVTQTPRYLIKTRGQQVTLSCSPISGHRSVSWYQQTPGQGLQFLFEYFSETQRNKGNFPGRFSGRQFSNSRSEMNVSTLELGDSALYLCASSLRAGATTGELFFGEGSRLTVL.

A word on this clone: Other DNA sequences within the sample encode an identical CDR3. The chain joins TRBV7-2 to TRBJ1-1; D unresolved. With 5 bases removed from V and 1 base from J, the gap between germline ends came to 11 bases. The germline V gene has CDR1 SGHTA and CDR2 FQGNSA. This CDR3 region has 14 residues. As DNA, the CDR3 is TGTGCCAGCAGCCCACGGGTGGGGAACACTGAAGCTTTCTTT. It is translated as CASSPRVGNTEAFF.

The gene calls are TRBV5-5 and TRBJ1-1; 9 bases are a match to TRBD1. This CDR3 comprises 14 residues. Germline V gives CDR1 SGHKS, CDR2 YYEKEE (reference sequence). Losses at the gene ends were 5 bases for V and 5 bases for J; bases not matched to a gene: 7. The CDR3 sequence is CASSINRGLTEAFF. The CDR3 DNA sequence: TGTGCCAGCAGTATCAACAGGGGGCTTACTGAAGCTTTCTTT. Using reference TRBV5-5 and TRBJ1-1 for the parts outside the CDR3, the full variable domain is DAGVTQSPTHLIKTRGQQVTLRCSPISGHKSVSWYQQVLGQGPQFIFQYYEKEERGRGNFPDRFSARQFPNYSSELNVNALLLGDSALYLCASSINRGLTEAFFGQGTRLTVV.

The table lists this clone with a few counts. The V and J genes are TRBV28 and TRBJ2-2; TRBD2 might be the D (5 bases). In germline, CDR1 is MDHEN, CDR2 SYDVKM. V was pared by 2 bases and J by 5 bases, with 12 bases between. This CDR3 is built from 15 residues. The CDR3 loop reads CASSLLSLGTGELFF. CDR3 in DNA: TGTGCCAGCAGTTTACTTTCACTAGGGACCGGGGAGCTGTTTTTT.

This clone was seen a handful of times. CDR3 nucleotides: TGTGCCAGCTCACCACCGGGACACTCCAGAGTCGAGCAGTACTTC. This translates into CASSPPGHSRVEQYF. The chain employs TRBV18 and TRBJ2-7, with D perhaps TRBD1 (6 bases). Deletions cut 0 bases from V and 6 bases from J, with 15 bases between. Germline-derived CDR1 and CDR2 are KGHSH and LQKENI. The CDR3 is 15 amino acids.

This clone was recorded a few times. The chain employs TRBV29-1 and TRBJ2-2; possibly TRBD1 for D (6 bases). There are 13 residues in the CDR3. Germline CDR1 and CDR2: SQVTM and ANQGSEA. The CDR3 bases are TGCAACTTAATCGGTCAGGGGTCCGGGGAGCTGTTTTTT. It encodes CNLIGQGSGELFF.

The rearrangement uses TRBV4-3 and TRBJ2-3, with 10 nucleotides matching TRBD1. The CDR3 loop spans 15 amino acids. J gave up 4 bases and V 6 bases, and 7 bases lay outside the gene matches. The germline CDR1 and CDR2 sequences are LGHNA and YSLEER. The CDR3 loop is CASRYSGTGADTQYF. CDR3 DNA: TGCGCCAGCAGATACTCCGGGACAGGGGCAGATACGCAGTATTTT.

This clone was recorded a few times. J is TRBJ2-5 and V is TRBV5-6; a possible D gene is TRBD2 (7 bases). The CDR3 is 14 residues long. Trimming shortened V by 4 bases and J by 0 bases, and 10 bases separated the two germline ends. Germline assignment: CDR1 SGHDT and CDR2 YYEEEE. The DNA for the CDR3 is TGTGCCAGCAGCGGGGGGGGCTACCAAGAGACCCAGTACTTC. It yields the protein CASSGGGYQETQYF.